Presented here are 32 T cell receptor beta chains from one specimen sequenced in a study of blood T cells in healthy people across ages. Using a J-beta primer mix together with a sample-barcoded 5' primer, a second PCR was run for about 6 to 12 cycles. Using its own MiXCR run on the 5' RACE reads, TCRdb lists one record per CDR3 protein. Altogether 1.4 million or so distinct CDR3 sequences are present, approximately 42% being singletons, with the ten largest covering approximately 4%. Sequencing was performed on blood. The receptor source for this set is a woman aged 18-35 years in good health.

Only a few counts were recorded for this clonotype. The chain employs TRBV12-3 or TRBV12-4 and TRBJ2-6, with D unresolved. The CDR3 runs to 17 residues. The V end was cut by 6 bases, the J end by 0 bases, with 15 bases between. The CDR3 reads CASRRPKGTSGANVLTF. The CDR3 DNA reads as TGTGCCAGCAGACGACCGAAGGGTACCTCTGGGGCCAACGTCCTGACTTTC.

The gene calls are TRBV29-1 and TRBJ2-3; TRBD2 agrees at 10 bases. Looked up from germline, CDR1 is SQVTM and CDR2 is ANQGSEA. The CDR3 is 15 residues long. Unmatched junction bases numbered 7, after V lost 7 bases and J lost 0 bases. The CDR3 nucleotides read TGCAGCGGCCGAACTAGCGGGGCTAGCACAGATACGCAGTATTTT. Translation gives CSGRTSGASTDTQYF.

This clonotype was counted a few times. This chain uses TRBV29-1 with TRBJ2-5; D unresolved. The CDR3 has 13 residues. Germline V lookup: CDR1 SQVTM, CDR2 ANQGSEA. CDR3 DNA sequence: TGCAGTATCCAACTCTTCGTAGACAATGAGCAGTACTTC. Protein product: CSIQLFVDNEQYF.

The genes are TRBV6-1 and TRBJ1-2, with D possibly being TRBD1 (5 bases). CDR1 is MNHNS, CDR2 SASEGT, per germline. V lost 11 bases and J lost 4, with 26 bases in between. The CDR3 loop spans 16 amino acids. The CDR3 loop reads CAGALGDEEKGYGYTF. In nucleotides, the CDR3 is TGTGCCGGGGCTTTAGGGGACGAGGAAAAAGGCTATGGCTACACCTTC.

The chain uses TRBV7-7 and TRBJ2-2, with 9 nucleotides matching TRBD2. CDR1 SSHAT and CDR2 FNYEAQ come from the germline V gene (reference sequence). The CDR3 spans 13 residues. The CDR3 sequence is CAVAGENTGELFF. The DNA of the CDR3 is TGTGCTGTAGCGGGGGAGAACACCGGGGAGCTGTTTTTT.

CDR3 nucleotides: TGTGCCAGCAGTGAATGGTGGCAGGGGAGTCCCCACAACTATGGCTACACCTTC. This encodes CASSEWWQGSPHNYGYTF. The rearrangement uses TRBV25-1 and TRBJ1-2, with TRBD1 as a possible D gene (6 bases). Germline lookup yields CDR1 MGHDK and CDR2 SYGVNS. Deletions cut 1 base from V and 2 bases from J, with 20 bases between. The CDR3 contains 18 residues.

V is TRBV4-3 and J is TRBJ2-3; TRBD1 or TRBD2 may be the D gene (5 bases each). V lost 0 bases to trimming and J lost 4 bases, with 23 bases between them. The CDR3 runs 19 residues. Germline assignment: CDR1 LGHNA and CDR2 YSLEER. The CDR3 DNA is TGCGCCAGCAGCCAAGATATGCTCGGAGTGGGGGTGAGGGCAGATACGCAGTATTTT. Its protein is CASSQDMLGVGVRADTQYF.

The V gene is TRBV7-2, the J gene TRBJ2-5; no clear D. CDR1 and CDR2 (germline): SGHTA, FQGNSA. The CDR3 sequence is 13 residues long. The V end was cut by 4 bases, the J end by 1 base, with 7 bases between. The CDR3 DNA sequence: TGTGCCAGCAGCTGTGGCACCCAAGAGACCCAGTACTTC. It is translated as CASSCGTQETQYF.

This clonotype was seen ten or more times. The chain is built from TRBV27 and TRBJ1-2; TRBD1 matches at 7 bases. The CDR3 length is 13 residues. Germline V gene sequence: CDR1 MNHEY, CDR2 SMNVEV (reference sequence). Trimming removed 8 bases from V and 2 bases from J; junction bases left unmatched: 5. CDR3 amino acids: CASHGTENYGYTF. The CDR3 coding sequence is TGTGCCAGCCACGGGACAGAAAACTATGGCTACACCTTC.

The chain employs TRBV28 and TRBJ1-2; a weak D match, TRBD1 (5 bases). Trimming took off 3 bases at V and 4 bases at J, with 15 bases between the two ends. Germline assignment: CDR1 MDHEN and CDR2 SYDVKM. There are 15 residues in the CDR3. The CDR3 nucleotides are TGTGCCAGCAGTTTTCCCTCCAGGGAAAGCTATGGCTACACCTTC. Translating gives CASSFPSRESYGYTF.

The V call is TRBV12-3 or TRBV12-4, the J call TRBJ1-5, with 7 positions matching TRBD1. The CDR3 extends over 13 amino acids. The V and J ends lost 10 bases and 7 bases, in that order; junction bases with no gene match: 10. CDR3 loop: CATRDSAGQPQHF. The CDR3 coding sequence is TGTGCCACCAGGGACAGCGCCGGACAGCCCCAGCATTTT.

V usage is TRBV3-1 and J usage is TRBJ1-2, with 7 positions matching TRBD1. Germline assignment: CDR1 LGHDT and CDR2 YNNKEL (reference sequence). The CDR3 has 17 amino acids. After removal of 1 base from V and 4 bases from J, the junction contained 12 bases not matched to a gene. The CDR3 coding sequence is TGTGCCAGCAGCCAAGCCCTTGACAGGGAGGGCGGCTATGGCTACACCTTC. As protein: CASSQALDREGGYGYTF.

The CDR3 sequence: CASSPRAGREKLFF. The DNA for the CDR3 is TGTGCCAGCAGTCCCCGGGCGGGAAGAGAAAAACTGTTTTTT. The chain recombines TRBV9 with TRBJ1-4; D not resolved. CDR1 SGDLS and CDR2 YYNGEE come from the germline V gene. V was trimmed by 5 bases and J by 8 bases, leaving 16 bases between them. The CDR3 has 14 amino acids.

This chain connects TRBV18 to TRBJ1-1; tentative D call: TRBD1 (6 bases). The germline CDR1 and CDR2 sequences are KGHSH and LQKENI. There are 15 residues in the CDR3. V was pared by 5 bases and J by 1 base, with 14 bases between. Here the CDR3 DNA reads TGTGCCAGCTCAAGAGGGGGGAGCAGGAACACTGAAGCTTTCTTT. It translates to CASSRGGSRNTEAFF.

The genes are TRBV28 and TRBJ1-2, with a weak D call TRBD1 (6 bases). Trimming pared 10 bases from V and 4 bases from J, leaving 22 bases between. CDR1 is MDHEN, CDR2 SYDVKM, per germline. CDR3 length: 15 amino acids. CDR3 loop: CATFRTDDFGYGYTF. The CDR3 bases are TGTGCCACCTTCCGGACAGATGATTTTGGCTATGGCTACACCTTC.

This clonotype was detected only once. This chain uses TRBV29-1 with TRBJ2-7, with TRBD2 identical over 13 bases. Germline assignment: CDR1 SQVTM and CDR2 ANQGSEA. Trimming removed 5 bases from V and 5 bases from J; junction bases left unmatched: 6. CDR3 size: 14 residues. The CDR3 nucleotides read TGCAGCGTTTCCACTAGCGGGAGGGCCCACGAGCAGTACTTC. Translated: CSVSTSGRAHEQYF.

J is TRBJ2-1 and V is TRBV6-5; D is perhaps TRBD1 or TRBD2 (5 bases each). CDR3 length: 15 residues. V lost 3 bases and J 6 bases, leaving 15 bases between the germline ends. CDR1 and CDR2 from the germline V gene are MNHEY and SVGAGI. The CDR3 is CASSYSGTGTNEQFF. In nucleotides, the CDR3 is TGTGCCAGCAGTTATTCAGGGACGGGCACCAATGAGCAGTTCTTC.

J is TRBJ1-5 and V is TRBV7-2; D is unclear. This CDR3 has 14 residues. V was cut by 1 base and J by 4 bases, with 8 bases left in between. Germline V gene data show CDR1 as SGHTA and CDR2 as FQGNSA. Here the CDR3 reads CASSLGLINQPQHF. CDR3 DNA sequence: TGTGCCAGCAGCTTAGGGCTCATAAATCAGCCCCAGCATTTT.

This clonotype was seen once. V usage is TRBV3-1 and J usage is TRBJ2-2; TRBD1 matches 10 bases. V shed 4 bases and J 6 bases; nucleotides not matched to a gene: 5. Germline values: CDR1 LGHDT, CDR2 YNNKEL (reference sequence). The CDR3 is made up of 15 amino acids. The DNA of the CDR3 is TGTGCCAGCAGCCTGGGACAGGGGTGGCCCGGGGAGCTGTTTTTT. It is translated as CASSLGQGWPGELFF.

The rearrangement links TRBV15 to TRBJ2-3, with a weak D call TRBD2 (6 bases). CDR3 length: 13 amino acids. V lost 5 bases to trimming and J lost 4 bases, with 10 bases between them. CDR1 is LNHNV, CDR2 YYDKDF, per germline (reference sequence). CDR3 DNA: TGTGCCACCAGCGGGCGGGGACCAGATACGCAGTATTTT. Its protein product is CATSGRGPDTQYF.

The chain employs TRBV7-9 and TRBJ1-2; 7 positions match TRBD1. This CDR3 is built from 14 residues. V shed 6 bases and J 8 bases; nucleotides not matched to a gene: 12. In germline, CDR1 is SEHNR, CDR2 FQNEAQ (reference sequence). The CDR3: CASSIQGTGAGYTF. In DNA form, the CDR3 reads TGTGCCAGCAGTATACAGGGGACCGGGGCCGGCTACACCTTC.

Note on this clonotype: A junction end diverges from the germline sequence, so it may reflect a read error. The chain combines TRBV11-3 with TRBJ2-3; tentative D call: TRBD2 (6 bases). This CDR3 has 13 amino acids. Germline loops: CDR1 SGHNT, CDR2 YENEEA. The CDR3 nucleotides are TGTGCCGGCAGTCGCGGGGAGACAGATACGCAGTATTTT. This codes for CAGSRGETDTQYF.

This clonotype was detected only once. The junction differs from germline at one of its ends, possibly a read error. This chain links TRBV6-2 or TRBV6-3 with TRBJ2-5, with TRBD2 as a possible D gene (6 bases). The CDR3 covers 14 residues. Germline V gives CDR1 MNHEY, CDR2 SVGEGT. The CDR3 sequence is CANSYGTGQETQYF. As DNA, the CDR3 is TGTGCCAACAGTTACGGGACTGGCCAAGAGACCCAGTACTTC.

This clonotype was seen a few times. The CDR3 sequence: CASSGPGLVGGEQFF. DNA for the CDR3: TGCGCCAGCAGCGGTCCGGGACTGGTGGGTGGCGAGCAGTTCTTC. The rearrangement links TRBV5-1 to TRBJ2-1, with D perhaps matching TRBD2 (6 bases). Germline CDR1 is SGHRS and CDR2 is YFSETQ. The CDR3 totals 15 residues. Deletions cut 4 bases from V and 10 bases from J, with 21 bases between.

The gene calls are TRBV7-9 and TRBJ1-2, with D perhaps matching TRBD1 (6 bases). CDR1 SEHNR and CDR2 FQNEAQ come from the germline V gene (reference sequence). This CDR3 has 14 amino acids. V was pared by 4 bases and J by 5 bases, with 14 bases between. CDR3 nucleotide sequence: TGTGCCAGCAGCTGGGGACAAGAATGGTATGGCTACACCTTC. Protein: CASSWGQEWYGYTF.

The chain couples TRBV25-1 to TRBJ2-7; TRBD1 matches 11 bases. The V and J ends lost 6 bases and 5 bases, in that order; junction bases with no gene match: 12. Germline assignment: CDR1 MGHDK and CDR2 SYGVNS. This CDR3 has 16 amino acids. The CDR3 DNA is TGTGCCAGCAGAGAACACAGGACAGGGGGCTTCGACGAGCAGTACTTC. Protein sequence: CASREHRTGGFDEQYF.

This chain links TRBV7-2 with TRBJ2-3, with D tentatively TRBD2 (5 bases). The CDR3 is made up of 18 amino acids. Germline-derived CDR1 and CDR2 are SGHTA and FQGNSA. V dropped 1 base and J dropped 4 bases, with 21 bases sitting between them. CDR3 sequence: CASSLEGRGLLMPDTQYF. The CDR3 DNA reads as TGTGCCAGCAGCTTAGAGGGTAGAGGACTTTTGATGCCAGATACGCAGTATTTT.

For this clonotype: The junction departs from germline at one end; a sequencing error may be responsible. The rearrangement joins TRBV29-1 to TRBJ1-2; TRBD1 might be the D (6 bases). The length of the CDR3 is 13 residues. CDR1 and CDR2 from the germline V gene are SQVTM and ANQGSEA. CDR3 nucleotide sequence: TGCAGCGTTGATCGGTCCAGGGGATATGGCTCCACCTTC. Encoded protein: CSVDRSRGYGSTF.

This clonotype was detected a few times. The chain uses TRBV6-2 or TRBV6-3 and TRBJ2-7; D might be TRBD2 (5 bases). The CDR3 loop spans 13 amino acids. Germline V gene sequence: CDR1 MNHEY, CDR2 SVGEGT. Trimming removed 6 bases from V and 7 bases from J, with 16 bases in between. The CDR3 DNA sequence: TGTGCCAGCAGCACCCGGGGAAGGCAAGAGCAGTACTTC. Amino acid sequence: CASSTRGRQEQYF.

This clonotype was detected only a few times. The chain combines TRBV7-2 with TRBJ1-2; TRBD1 might be the D (5 bases). The CDR3 covers 15 residues. CDR1 SGHTA and CDR2 FQGNSA come from the germline V gene. The ends were cut back, 1 base at V and 7 bases at J, with 16 bases in the middle. The CDR3 nucleotides read TGTGCCAGCAGCTTAGAGGCAGGGAGGTCGGGTGGCTACACCTTC. It encodes CASSLEAGRSGGYTF.

The chain employs TRBV30 and TRBJ2-5; no firm D call. CDR1 and CDR2 (germline): GTSNPN, SVGIG (reference sequence). The CDR3 length is 13 residues. Between the trimmed V and J ends, which lost 6 bases and 12 bases, there was a span of 23 bases. CDR3 coding DNA: TGTGCCTGTTCCCCCCCCCACCAAGGAAACAAGTACTTC. Its translation: CACSPPHQGNKYF.

This clonotype was counted only a few times. This chain links TRBV4-2 with TRBJ2-1, with TRBD2 matching 11 bases. This CDR3 is 18 amino acids long. Germline trimming cut 1 base from V and 3 bases from J; bases unmatched to any gene: 8. Germline V lookup: CDR1 LGHNA, CDR2 YNFKEQ. DNA of the CDR3: TGTGCCAGCAGCCAAGGGTGGGCTAGCGGGAGGATCTACAATGAGCAGTTCTTC. Amino acids: CASSQGWASGRIYNEQFF.